One sample yielded the 12 T cell receptor beta chains listed below, sequenced in a study of blood T cell repertoires in COVID-19. Repertoires were generated with immunoSEQ multiplex PCR, while TCRdb's copy carries only in-frame clones and drops some. The repertoire consists of some 360,000 clones, with approximately 89% occurring once and the leading ten covering just under 4%. The sequenced sample consisted of peripheral blood. The origin of the receptors is a woman aged 55-70 years with COVID-19, enrolled during active disease.

The chain has TRBV4-1 and TRBJ1-2, with 8 bases aligning to TRBD1. CDR3 length: 13 amino acids. CDR1 is MGHRA, CDR2 YSYEKL, per germline. V shed 4 bases, J shed 8 bases, and the junction held 6 bases outside the gene matches. The CDR3 spells CASSRDRGWGYTF. CDR3 sequence (DNA): TGCGCCAGCAGCCGCGACAGGGGCTGGGGCTACACCTTC.

J is TRBJ1-1 and V is TRBV7-2; D perhaps matches TRBD1 (5 bases). The CDR3 totals 15 residues. Germline CDR1 reads SGHTA; CDR2 reads FQGNSA. V gave up 4 bases and J gave up 4 bases, with 16 bases separating them. This CDR3 is CASSSGNPAGTEAFF. The CDR3 DNA is TGTGCCAGCAGCTCAGGGAACCCGGCAGGCACTGAAGCTTTCTTT. Using reference TRBV7-2 and TRBJ1-1 for the parts outside the CDR3, the full variable domain is GAGVSQSPSNKVTEKGKDVELRCDPISGHTALYWYRQSLGQGLEFLIYFQGNSAPDKSGLPSDRFSAERTGGSVSTLTIQRTQQEDSAVYLCASSSGNPAGTEAFFGQGTRLTVV.

The J gene is TRBJ1-5, the V gene TRBV19; the D is unclear. This CDR3 has 13 amino acids. The germline V gene encodes CDR1 LNHDA and CDR2 SQIVND (reference sequence). Trimming pared 8 bases from V and 11 bases from J, leaving 19 bases between. CDR3 loop: CASQRAPREAQHF. CDR3 nucleotide sequence: TGTGCCAGTCAAAGGGCACCTCGGGAGGCCCAGCATTTT. Full variable domain (rest looked up from reference TRBV19 and TRBJ1-5): DGGITQSPKYLFRKEGQNVTLSCEQNLNHDAMYWYRQDPGQGLRLIYYSQIVNDFQKGDIAEGYSVSREKKESFPLTVTSAQKNPTAFYLCASQRAPREAQHFGDGTRLSIL.

V is TRBV6-6 and J is TRBJ1-5; D is undetermined. Germline V gene data show CDR1 as MNHNY and CDR2 as SVGAGI (reference sequence). V was shortened by 6 bases and J by 2 bases, with 14 bases between the two germline ends. The CDR3 spans 15 residues. The CDR3 protein is CASRSAGGGNQPQHF. The CDR3, as DNA: TGTGCCAGCAGGTCAGCGGGCGGAGGCAATCAGCCCCAGCATTTT.

The gene calls are TRBV6-2 or TRBV6-3 and TRBJ1-5; 7 bases line up with TRBD1. Germline lookup yields CDR1 MNHEY and CDR2 SVGEGT. CDR3 length: 16 amino acids. J was trimmed by 6 bases and V by 5 bases; bases with no gene match: 13. The CDR3 sequence is CASSPPNRGIRQPQHF. CDR3 DNA: TGTGCCAGCAGTCCCCCGAACAGGGGAATTCGTCAGCCCCAGCATTTT.

This sequence joins TRBV6-5 and TRBJ1-2; D may be TRBD1 (6 bases). This CDR3 is built from 15 residues. Per germline, CDR1 MNHEY and CDR2 SVGAGI. Trimming shortened V by 2 bases and J by 7 bases, and 17 bases separated the two germline ends. CDR3: CASSYTDRSLSGYTF. The CDR3 DNA follows: TGTGCCAGCAGTTACACAGACAGGAGTCTAAGTGGCTACACCTTC.

The rearrangement links TRBV6-2 or TRBV6-3 to TRBJ2-3; 8 nucleotides align to TRBD2. The length of the CDR3 is 13 residues. The germline V gene has CDR1 MNHEY and CDR2 SVGEGT. The trim removed 2 bases at V and 5 bases at J, leaving 0 bases unmatched. The chain's CDR3 is CASSYSGGDTQYF. CDR3 in DNA: TGTGCCAGCAGTTACAGCGGGGGAGATACGCAGTATTTT.

The chain employs TRBV7-9 and TRBJ1-2, with a weak D call TRBD1 (6 bases). V lost 1 base and J lost 8, with 20 bases in between. This CDR3 has 16 amino acids. From germline, CDR1 is SEHNR and CDR2 FQNEAQ (reference sequence). This CDR3 is CASSLESRGRMRGYTF. The CDR3, as DNA: TGTGCCAGCAGCTTAGAGTCGAGGGGGAGAATGCGGGGCTACACCTTC.

This rearrangement joins TRBV6-2 or TRBV6-3 to TRBJ2-3; TRBD2 matches 10 bases. This CDR3 has 17 residues. The germline V gene has CDR1 MNHEY and CDR2 SVGEGT. V shed 2 bases, J shed 1 base, and the junction held 6 bases outside the gene matches. The CDR3 protein is CASSYPSGGGRTDTQYF. In nucleotides, the CDR3 is TGTGCCAGCAGTTACCCCAGCGGGGGGGGCCGCACAGATACGCAGTATTTT.

The V call is TRBV6-1, the J call TRBJ1-5, with D maybe TRBD1 (5 bases). This CDR3 has 18 amino acids. CDR1 is MNHNS and CDR2 is SASEGT in the germline V gene. Trimming removed 2 bases at V and 2 bases at J, with 19 bases between. The DNA for the CDR3 is TGTGCCAGCAGTGAATGGGCGTTAGGGGCGGATGGCAATCAGCCCCAGCATTTT. This sequence encodes CASSEWALGADGNQPQHF.

The chain links TRBV11-2 to TRBJ2-1; possible D gene TRBD1, 6 bases. Trimming removed 2 bases at V and 5 bases at J, with 13 bases between. Per the germline V gene, CDR1 is SGHAT and CDR2 is FQNNGV. The CDR3 covers 15 residues. The CDR3 nucleotides read TGTGCCAGCAGCTTAAGCCCAGGGGTGGACAATGAGCAGTTCTTC. This translates into CASSLSPGVDNEQFF.

CDR3 coding DNA: TGTGCCAGCAGCGCGAGGGACAGGGGGGGGAACGAGCAGTACTTC. Amino acids: CASSARDRGGNEQYF. The rearrangement joins TRBV9 to TRBJ2-7; TRBD1 matches at 11 bases. Germline trimming cut 3 bases from V and 5 bases from J; bases unmatched to any gene: 7. The V gene's germline CDR1 is SGDLS and CDR2 YYNGEE. The CDR3 consists of 15 residues.